This T cell receptor beta chain was obtained from a study of regulatory T cells in long-lasting Graves disease. Regarding time point: persistent/refractory GD, antithyroid drugs over 5 years with positive TRAb. Isolated PBMC RNA provided the starting material for the TCR library. Blood from the periphery, about 9.7 milliliters in all, was drawn into EDTA tubes. Study-level points and caveats: Favored gene segments in persistent disease were TRBV28, TRBJ1-2 and TRBJ2-5.

The length of the CDR3 is 13 residues. Trimming took 4 bases from V and 3 from J, leaving 10 bases between them. Germline-derived CDR1 and CDR2 are GTSNPN and SVGIG (reference sequence). Points on this clonotype: Antigen: not known.

For TCR beta, libraries came from iRepertoire HTBI primers and Arm-PCR of CDR3 regions. TCRdb independently ran MiXCR on the multiplex PCR reads; one entry per CDR3 protein. The sample consists of about 420,000 distinct CDR3 sequences, 23% of them appearing once. The chain has TRBV30 and TRBJ1-5; D gene ambiguous. The receptor's source is a female donor with Graves disease. The sample here was peripheral blood mononuclear cells (PBMCs), taken when the disease was refractory, from a patient treated with antithyroid drugs. CDR3: CAWTSADNQPQHF. The CDR3 DNA reads TGTGCCTGGACCTCCGCAGACAATCAGCCCCAGCATTTT.